This T cell receptor beta chain came from a study of human T cells and chemical hapten exposure. The time point here: patch test 1, 2 weeks after DPC sensitization. Treatment noted: therapeutic diphenylcyclopropenone sensitization with weekly scalp DPC. Unfractionated whole blood was the source from which total RNA was extracted. Each donor was an alopecia patient between 18 and 70 years of age who qualified for DPC. Trimming pared 3 bases from V and 4 bases from J, leaving 12 bases between. The CDR3 runs 14 residues. CDR1 is MNHEY and CDR2 is SMNVEV in the germline V gene (reference sequence). Study conclusions and caveats: Significantly more large CDR3 similarity clusters were formed by expanded TCRs than by controls. No shift was seen in TCRs above 1 in 1000 frequency with DPC sensitization.

MiXCR, applied by TCRdb to the RACE reads, yields one record per CDR3 protein. The table lists approximately 34,000 distinct CDR3 sequences, around 6.8% of them singletons. This clonotype has just a few counts. The target antigen is unknown. The specimen was whole blood, collected in connection with sensitization to the hapten diphenylcyclopropenone (DPC). This chain links TRBV27 with TRBJ1-2; maybe TRBD1 (5 bases). This TCR derives from a young woman with alopecia areata. Some clones in this sample may be carry-over from other donors' samples. This chain's CDR3 is CASSFIGGGYGYTF. The CDR3 DNA reads as TGTGCCAGCAGTTTTATCGGGGGAGGCTATGGCTACACCTTC.